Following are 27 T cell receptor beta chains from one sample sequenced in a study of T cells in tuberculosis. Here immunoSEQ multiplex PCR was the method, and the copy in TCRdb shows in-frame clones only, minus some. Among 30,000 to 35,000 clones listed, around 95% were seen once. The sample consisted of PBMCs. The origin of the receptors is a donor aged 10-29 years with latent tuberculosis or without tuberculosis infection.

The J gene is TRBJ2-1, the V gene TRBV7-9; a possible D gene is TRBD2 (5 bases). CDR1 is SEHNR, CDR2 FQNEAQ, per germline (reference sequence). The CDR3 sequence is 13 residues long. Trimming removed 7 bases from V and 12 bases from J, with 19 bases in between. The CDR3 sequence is CASTSVAGQWQFF. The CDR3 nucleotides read TGTGCCAGCACCTCCGTTGCGGGCCAGTGGCAGTTCTTC.

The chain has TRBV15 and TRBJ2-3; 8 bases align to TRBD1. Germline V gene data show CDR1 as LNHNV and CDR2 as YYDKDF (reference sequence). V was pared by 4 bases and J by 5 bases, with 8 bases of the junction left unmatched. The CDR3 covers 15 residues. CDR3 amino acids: CATSIRGLYGDTQYF. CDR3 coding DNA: TGTGCCACCAGCATCAGGGGGCTGTACGGAGATACGCAGTATTTT.

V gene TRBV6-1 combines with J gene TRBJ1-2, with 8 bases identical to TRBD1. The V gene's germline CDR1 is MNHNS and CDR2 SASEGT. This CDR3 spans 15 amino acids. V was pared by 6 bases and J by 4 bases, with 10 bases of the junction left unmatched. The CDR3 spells CASRSNQGQGYGYTF. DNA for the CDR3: TGTGCCAGCAGGTCGAACCAAGGACAGGGCTATGGCTACACCTTC.

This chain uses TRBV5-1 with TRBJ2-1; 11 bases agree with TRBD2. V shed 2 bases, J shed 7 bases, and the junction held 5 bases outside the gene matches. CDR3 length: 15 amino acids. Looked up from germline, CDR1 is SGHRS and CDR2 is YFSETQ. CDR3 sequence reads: CASSFSGRAVNEQFF. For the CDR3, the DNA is TGCGCCAGCAGCTTTAGCGGGAGGGCCGTAAATGAGCAGTTCTTC.

The CDR3 spells CSQAGKNIQYF. CDR3 DNA: TGCAGTCAGGCGGGCAAAAACATTCAGTACTTC. This rearrangement joins TRBV20-1 to TRBJ2-4; D possibly corresponds to TRBD2 (5 bases). V was clipped by 8 bases and J by 3 bases, with 8 bases between them. Germline-derived CDR1 and CDR2 are DFQATT and SNEGSKA (reference sequence). CDR3 length: 11 residues.

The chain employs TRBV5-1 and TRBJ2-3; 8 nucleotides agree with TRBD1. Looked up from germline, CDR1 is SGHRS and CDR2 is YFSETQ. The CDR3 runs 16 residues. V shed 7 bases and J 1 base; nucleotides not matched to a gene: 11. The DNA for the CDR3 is TGCGCCAGCCCTCCTCGCAGGGGGCGAGGCACAGATACGCAGTATTTT. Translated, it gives CASPPRRGRGTDTQYF.

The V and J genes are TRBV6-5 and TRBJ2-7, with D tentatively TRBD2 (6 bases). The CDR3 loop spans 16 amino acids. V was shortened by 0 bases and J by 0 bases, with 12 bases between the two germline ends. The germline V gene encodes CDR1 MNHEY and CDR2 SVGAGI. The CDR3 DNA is TGTGCCAGCAGTTACTCGATTGGGGGGAGCTCCTACGAGCAGTACTTC. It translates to CASSYSIGGSSYEQYF.

The CDR3 bases are TGTGCCAGCAGTGGGAGACGGGAGAGAGTCGCCGGGGAGCTGTTTTTT. This encodes CASSGRRERVAGELFF. This rearrangement joins TRBV6-1 to TRBJ2-2, with D possibly matching TRBD2 (6 bases). The CDR3 runs 16 residues. V dropped 4 bases and J dropped 6 bases, with 18 bases sitting between them. The V gene's germline CDR1 is MNHNS and CDR2 SASEGT.

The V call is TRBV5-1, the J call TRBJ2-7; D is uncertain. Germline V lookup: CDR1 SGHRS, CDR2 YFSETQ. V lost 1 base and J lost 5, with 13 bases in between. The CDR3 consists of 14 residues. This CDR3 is CASSLQVPTHEQYF. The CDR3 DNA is TGCGCCAGCAGCTTGCAGGTTCCTACCCACGAGCAGTACTTC.

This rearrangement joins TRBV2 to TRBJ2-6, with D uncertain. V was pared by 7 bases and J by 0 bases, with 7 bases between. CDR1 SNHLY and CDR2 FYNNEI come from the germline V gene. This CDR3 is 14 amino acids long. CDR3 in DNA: TGTGCCAGCAACACAGCCTCTGGGGCCAACGTCCTGACTTTC. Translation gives CASNTASGANVLTF.

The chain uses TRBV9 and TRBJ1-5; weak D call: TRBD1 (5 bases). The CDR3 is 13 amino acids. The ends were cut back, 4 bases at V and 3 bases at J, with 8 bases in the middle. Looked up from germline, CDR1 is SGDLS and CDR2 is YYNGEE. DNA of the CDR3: TGTGCCAGCAGCCGGGGGTACAATCAGCCCCAGCATTTT. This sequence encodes CASSRGYNQPQHF.

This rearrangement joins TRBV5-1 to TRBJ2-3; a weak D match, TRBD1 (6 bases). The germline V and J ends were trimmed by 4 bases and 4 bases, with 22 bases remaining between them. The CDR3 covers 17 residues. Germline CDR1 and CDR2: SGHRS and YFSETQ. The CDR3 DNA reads TGCGCCAGCAGCCGAATTGAATTTGGGGGCCGGGCAGATACGCAGTATTTT. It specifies CASSRIEFGGRADTQYF.

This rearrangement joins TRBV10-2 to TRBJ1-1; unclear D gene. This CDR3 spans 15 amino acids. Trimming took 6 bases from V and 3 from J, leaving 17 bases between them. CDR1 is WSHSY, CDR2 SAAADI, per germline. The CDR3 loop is CASRRPSQTHTEAFF. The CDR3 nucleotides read TGCGCCAGCAGGAGGCCCTCACAAACCCACACTGAAGCTTTCTTT.

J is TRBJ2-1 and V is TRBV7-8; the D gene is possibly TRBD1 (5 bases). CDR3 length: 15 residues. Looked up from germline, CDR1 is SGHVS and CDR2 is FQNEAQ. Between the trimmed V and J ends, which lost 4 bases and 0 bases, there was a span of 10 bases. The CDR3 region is CASSSTEYSYNEQFF. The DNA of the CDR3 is TGTGCCAGCAGCTCGACAGAGTACTCCTACAATGAGCAGTTCTTC.

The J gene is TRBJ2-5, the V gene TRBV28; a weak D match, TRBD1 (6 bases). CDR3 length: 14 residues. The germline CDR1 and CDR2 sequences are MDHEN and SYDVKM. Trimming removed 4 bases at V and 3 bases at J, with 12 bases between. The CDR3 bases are TGTGCCAGCAGTTCCGGGACAACAAAAGAGACCCAGTACTTC. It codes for CASSSGTTKETQYF.

The DNA for the CDR3 is TGTGCCAGCAGCGCGGGAGGCAGTTCGACCCAGTACTTC. This sequence encodes CASSAGGSSTQYF. The rearrangement uses TRBV9 and TRBJ2-5, with 7 bases aligning to TRBD2. Germline values: CDR1 SGDLS, CDR2 YYNGEE. V gave up 3 bases and J gave up 7 bases; unmatched junction bases: 6. There are 13 residues in the CDR3.

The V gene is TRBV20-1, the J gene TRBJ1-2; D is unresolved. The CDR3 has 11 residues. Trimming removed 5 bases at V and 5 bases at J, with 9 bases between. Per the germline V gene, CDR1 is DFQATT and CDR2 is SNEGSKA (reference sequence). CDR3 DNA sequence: TGCAGTGCTGCCGGACTGTATGGCTACACCTTC. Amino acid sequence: CSAAGLYGYTF.

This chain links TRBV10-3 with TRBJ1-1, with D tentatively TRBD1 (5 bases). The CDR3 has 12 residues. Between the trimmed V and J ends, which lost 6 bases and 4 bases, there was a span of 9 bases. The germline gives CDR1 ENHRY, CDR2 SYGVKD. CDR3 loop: CAIRGLGTEAFF. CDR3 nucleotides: TGTGCCATCAGGGGGCTCGGCACTGAAGCTTTCTTT.

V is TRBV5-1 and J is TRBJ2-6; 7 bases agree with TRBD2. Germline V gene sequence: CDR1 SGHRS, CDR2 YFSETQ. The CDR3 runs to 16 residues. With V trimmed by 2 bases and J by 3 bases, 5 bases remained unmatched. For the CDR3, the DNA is TGCGCCAGCAGCTTTCGGGAGGCGCGTGGGGCCAACGTCCTGACTTTC. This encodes CASSFREARGANVLTF. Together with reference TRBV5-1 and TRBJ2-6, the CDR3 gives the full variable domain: KAGVTQTPRYLIKTRGQQVTLSCSPISGHRSVSWYQQTPGQGLQFLFEYFSETQRNKGNFPGRFSGRQFSNSRSEMNVSTLELGDSALYLCASSFREARGANVLTFGAGSRLTVL.

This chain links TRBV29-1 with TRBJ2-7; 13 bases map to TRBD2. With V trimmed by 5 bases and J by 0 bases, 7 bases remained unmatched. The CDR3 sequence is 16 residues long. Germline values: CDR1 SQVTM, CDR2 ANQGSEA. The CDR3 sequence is CSVTDRTSGSSYEQYF. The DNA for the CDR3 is TGCAGCGTTACTGATCGGACTAGCGGGAGCTCCTACGAGCAGTACTTC.

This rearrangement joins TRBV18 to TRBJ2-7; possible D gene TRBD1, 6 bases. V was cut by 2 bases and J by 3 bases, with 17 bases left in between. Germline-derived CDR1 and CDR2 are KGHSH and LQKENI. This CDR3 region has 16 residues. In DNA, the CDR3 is TGTGCCAGCTCACCAGCGAAGAACAGGGTAAGCTACGAGCAGTACTTC. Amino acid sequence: CASSPAKNRVSYEQYF.

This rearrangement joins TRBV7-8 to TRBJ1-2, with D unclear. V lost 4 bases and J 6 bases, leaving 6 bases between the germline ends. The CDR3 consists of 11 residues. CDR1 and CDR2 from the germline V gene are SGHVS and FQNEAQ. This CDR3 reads CASSSPDGYTF. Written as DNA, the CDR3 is TGTGCCAGCAGCTCACCGGATGGCTACACCTTC.

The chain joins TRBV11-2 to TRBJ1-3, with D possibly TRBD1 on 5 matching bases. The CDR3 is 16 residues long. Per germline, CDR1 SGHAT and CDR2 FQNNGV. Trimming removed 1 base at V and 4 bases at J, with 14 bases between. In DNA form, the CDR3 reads TGTGCCAGCAGCTTAGGATCAGGGTCGAAAGGAAACACCATATATTTT. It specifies CASSLGSGSKGNTIYF. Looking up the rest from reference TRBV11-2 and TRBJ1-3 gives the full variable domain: EAGVAQSPRYKIIEKRQSVAFWCNPISGHATLYWYQQILGQGPKLLIQFQNNGVVDDSQLPKDRFSAERLKGVDSTLKIQPAKLEDSAVYLCASSLGSGSKGNTIYFGEGSWLTVV.

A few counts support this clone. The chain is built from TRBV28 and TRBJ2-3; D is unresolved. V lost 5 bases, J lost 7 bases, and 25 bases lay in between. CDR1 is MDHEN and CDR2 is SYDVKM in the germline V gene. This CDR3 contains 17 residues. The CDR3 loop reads CASSNTRLQSRVYTQYF. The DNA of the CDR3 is TGTGCCAGCAGTAACACCCGACTTCAGTCTCGCGTGTATACGCAGTATTTT.

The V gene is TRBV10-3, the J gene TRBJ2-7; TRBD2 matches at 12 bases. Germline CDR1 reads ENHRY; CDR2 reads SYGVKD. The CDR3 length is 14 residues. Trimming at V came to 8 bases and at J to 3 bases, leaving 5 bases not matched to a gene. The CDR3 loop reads CAISGLAGRYEQYF. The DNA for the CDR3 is TGTGCCATCTCAGGACTAGCGGGGCGCTACGAGCAGTACTTC.

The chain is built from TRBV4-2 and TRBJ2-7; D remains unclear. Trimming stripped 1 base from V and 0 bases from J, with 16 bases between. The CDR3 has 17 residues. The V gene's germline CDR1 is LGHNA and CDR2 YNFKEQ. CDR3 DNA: TGTGCCAGCAGCCAAGCAATCTCCCCGCTTAGCTCCTACGAGCAGTACTTC. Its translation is CASSQAISPLSSYEQYF.

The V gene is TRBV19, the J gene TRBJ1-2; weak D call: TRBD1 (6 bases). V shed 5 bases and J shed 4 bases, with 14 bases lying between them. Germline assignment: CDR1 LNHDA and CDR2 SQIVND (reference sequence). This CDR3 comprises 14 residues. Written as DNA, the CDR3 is TGTGCCAGTAGTCTATTCCAGGACAGCTATGGCTACACCTTC. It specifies CASSLFQDSYGYTF.